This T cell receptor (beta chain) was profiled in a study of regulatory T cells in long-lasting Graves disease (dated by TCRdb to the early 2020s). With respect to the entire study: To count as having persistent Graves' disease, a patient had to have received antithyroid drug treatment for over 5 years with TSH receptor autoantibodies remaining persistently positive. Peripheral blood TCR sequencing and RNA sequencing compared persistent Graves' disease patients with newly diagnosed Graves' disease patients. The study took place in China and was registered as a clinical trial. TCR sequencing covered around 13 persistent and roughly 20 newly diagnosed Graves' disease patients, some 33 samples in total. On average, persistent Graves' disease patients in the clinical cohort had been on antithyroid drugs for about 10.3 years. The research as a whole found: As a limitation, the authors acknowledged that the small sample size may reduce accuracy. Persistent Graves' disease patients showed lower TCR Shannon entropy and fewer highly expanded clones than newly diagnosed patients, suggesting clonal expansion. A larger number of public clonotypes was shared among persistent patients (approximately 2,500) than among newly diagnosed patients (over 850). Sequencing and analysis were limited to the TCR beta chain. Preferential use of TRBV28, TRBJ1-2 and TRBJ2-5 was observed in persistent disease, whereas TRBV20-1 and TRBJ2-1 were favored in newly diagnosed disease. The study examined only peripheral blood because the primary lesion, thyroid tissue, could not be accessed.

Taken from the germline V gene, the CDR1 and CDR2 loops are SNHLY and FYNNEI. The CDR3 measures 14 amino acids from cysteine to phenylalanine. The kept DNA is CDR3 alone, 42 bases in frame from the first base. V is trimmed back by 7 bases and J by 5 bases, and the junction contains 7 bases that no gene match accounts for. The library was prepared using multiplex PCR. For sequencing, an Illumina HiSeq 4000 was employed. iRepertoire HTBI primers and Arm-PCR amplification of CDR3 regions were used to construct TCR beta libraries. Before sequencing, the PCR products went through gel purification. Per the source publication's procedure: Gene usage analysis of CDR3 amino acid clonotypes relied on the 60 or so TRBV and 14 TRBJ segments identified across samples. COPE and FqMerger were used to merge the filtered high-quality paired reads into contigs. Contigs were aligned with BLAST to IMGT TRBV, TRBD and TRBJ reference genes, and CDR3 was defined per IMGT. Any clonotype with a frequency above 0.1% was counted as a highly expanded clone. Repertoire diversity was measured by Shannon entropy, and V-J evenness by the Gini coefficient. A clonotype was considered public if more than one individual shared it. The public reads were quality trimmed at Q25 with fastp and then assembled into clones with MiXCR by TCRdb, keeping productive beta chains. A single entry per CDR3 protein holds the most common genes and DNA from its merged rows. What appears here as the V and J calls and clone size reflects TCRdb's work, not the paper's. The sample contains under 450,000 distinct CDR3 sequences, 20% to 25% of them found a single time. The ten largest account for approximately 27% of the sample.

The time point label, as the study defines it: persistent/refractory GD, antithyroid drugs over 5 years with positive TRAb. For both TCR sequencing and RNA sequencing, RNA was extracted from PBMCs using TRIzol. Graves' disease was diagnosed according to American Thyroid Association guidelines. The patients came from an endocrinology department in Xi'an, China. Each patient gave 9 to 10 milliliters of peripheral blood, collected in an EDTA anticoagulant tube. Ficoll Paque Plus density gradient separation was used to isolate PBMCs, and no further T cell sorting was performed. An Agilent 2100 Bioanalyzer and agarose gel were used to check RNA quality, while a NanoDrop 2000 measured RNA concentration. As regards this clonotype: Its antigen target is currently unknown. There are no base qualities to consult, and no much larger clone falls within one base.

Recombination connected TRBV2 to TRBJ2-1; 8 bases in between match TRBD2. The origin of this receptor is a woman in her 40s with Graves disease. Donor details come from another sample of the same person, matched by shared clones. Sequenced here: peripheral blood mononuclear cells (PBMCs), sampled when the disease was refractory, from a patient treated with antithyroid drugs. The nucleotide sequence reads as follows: TGTGCCAGCACTCGGACTAGCAGTAACAATGAGCAGTTCTTC. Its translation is CASTRTSSNNEQFF.